This T cell receptor beta chain was captured in a study of blood T cell repertoires in COVID-19. V dropped 2 bases and J dropped 3; count of bases not matched to a gene: 12. The V gene's germline CDR1 is ENHRY and CDR2 SYGVKD. CDR3 size: 18 residues. Original data processing: Amplification from reference gene primers served as the basis for estimated nucleated cell counts. The method was immunoSEQ multiplex PCR; TCRdb's version includes in-frame clones alone and lacks a portion of them. D and trimming come from the DNA, and the V and J calls and clone size come from that table. The data contain 160,000 or so clones, around 91% of them singletons.

This TCR derives from a woman aged 40 to 49 with acute or convalescent COVID-19. The sample taken for sequencing was peripheral blood. The V and J genes are TRBV10-3 and TRBJ2-1; 8 positions match TRBD2. In DNA, the CDR3 is TGTGCCATCAGTGAGAAGCAAAGCGGGAGCCTTTACTACAATGAGCAGTTCTTC. Amino acid sequence: CAISEKQSGSLYYNEQFF.